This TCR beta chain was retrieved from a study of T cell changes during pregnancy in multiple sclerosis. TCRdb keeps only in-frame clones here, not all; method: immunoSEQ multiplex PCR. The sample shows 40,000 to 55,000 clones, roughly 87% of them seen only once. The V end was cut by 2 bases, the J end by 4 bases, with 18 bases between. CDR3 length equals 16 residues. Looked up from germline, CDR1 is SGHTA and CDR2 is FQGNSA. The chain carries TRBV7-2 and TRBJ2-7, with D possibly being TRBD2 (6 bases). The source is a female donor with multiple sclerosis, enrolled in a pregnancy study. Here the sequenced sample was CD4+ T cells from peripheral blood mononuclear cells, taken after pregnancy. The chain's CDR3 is CASSLLGGTGGYEQYF. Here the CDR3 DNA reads TGTGCCAGCAGCTTACTAGGCGGGACCGGAGGGTACGAGCAGTACTTC.